This T cell receptor beta chain was found in a study of cytomegalovirus exposure and HLA in healthy donors. PCR amplification relied on 60 Vbeta primers (plus 13 Jbeta primers). Clones were sequenced by immunoSEQ multiplex PCR, and TCRdb holds only the in-frame ones, with some missing. This table holds fewer than 140,000 clones, roughly four fifths found once. The CDR3 covers 17 residues. Trimming took 3 bases from V and 5 from J, leaving 22 bases between them. The germline CDR1 and CDR2 sequences are LNHDA and SQIVND (reference sequence). Sequences were obtained from PBMCs. The chain combines TRBV19 with TRBJ2-5; D perhaps matches TRBD2 (7 bases). The source of this sequence is a man aged 45-65 years in good health and CMV-seronegative. CDR3 protein: CASSISWGGGGGETQYF. The CDR3 DNA reads as TGTGCCAGTAGTATTAGTTGGGGTGGCGGGGGCGGGGAGACCCAGTACTTC.